This T cell receptor beta chain was recorded in a study of CD8 T cells in ankylosing spondylitis. The ends lost 6 bases at V and 4 bases at J; junction bases unmatched: 14. The CDR3 extends over 16 amino acids. Scientists made TCR beta libraries using quantitative 5'-RACE with molecular barcodes. From the 5' RACE reads, TCRdb called clonotypes with MiXCR, one entry per CDR3 protein. Seen here are fewer than 500,000 distinct CDR3 sequences, around 26% observed once, and the top ten hold roughly 0.9%. Points from the study as a whole: Disease-linked clones reportedly concentrated significantly in matched ankylosing spondylitis synovial fluid. Several highly homologous variants formed a TCR beta motif that appeared characteristic of ankylosing spondylitis blood.

Turning to this clonotype: As yet, its antigen is unknown.

The sequencing sample was made of blood, either unsorted or a sorted T cell fraction (not recorded which). The chain uses TRBV12-3 or TRBV12-4 and TRBJ2-7; 8 positions match TRBD2. The source is a male donor with ankylosing spondylitis. CDR3 region: CASSRSSAGGPYEQYF. CDR3 DNA: TGTGCCAGCAGCCGCTCGTCGGCGGGAGGACCGTACGAGCAGTACTTC.